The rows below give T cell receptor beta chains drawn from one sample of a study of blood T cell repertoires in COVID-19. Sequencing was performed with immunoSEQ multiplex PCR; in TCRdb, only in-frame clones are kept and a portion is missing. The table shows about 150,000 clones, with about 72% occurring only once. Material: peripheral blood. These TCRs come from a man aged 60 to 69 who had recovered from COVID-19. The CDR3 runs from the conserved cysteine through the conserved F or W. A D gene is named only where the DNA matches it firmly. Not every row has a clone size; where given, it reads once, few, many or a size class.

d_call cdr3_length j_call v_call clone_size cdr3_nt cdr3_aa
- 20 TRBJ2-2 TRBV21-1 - TGTGCCAGCAGCAAAGTAGGAAGCCTGCGGACACCCCTGAACACCGGGGAGCTGTTTTTT CASSKVGSLRTPLNTGELFF
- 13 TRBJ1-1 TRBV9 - TGTGCCAGCAGCGCTCAGGGGAAAACTGAAGCTTTCTTT CASSAQGKTEAFF
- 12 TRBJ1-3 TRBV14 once TGTGCCAGCAGTCAAGTAAGAAACACCATATATTTT CASSQVRNTIYF
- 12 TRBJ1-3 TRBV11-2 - TGTGCCAGCAGCTTAACAGGTGACACCATATATTTT CASSLTGDTIYF
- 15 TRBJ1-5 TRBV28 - TGTGCCAGCAGTTTGGCCGGGGGGGAGAATCAGCCCCAGCATTTT CASSLAGGENQPQHF
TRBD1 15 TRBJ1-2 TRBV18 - TGTGCCAGCTCACCAGGGACAGGGAATATCTATGGCTACACCTTC CASSPGTGNIYGYTF
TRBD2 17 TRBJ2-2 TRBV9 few TGTGCCAGCAGCGTGGCGGCGGGGGGATACCAGGGCGGGGAGCTGTTTTTT CASSVAAGGYQGGELFF
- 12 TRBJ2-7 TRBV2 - TGTGCCAGCAAAGGGGCGGCCTACGAGCAGTACTTC CASKGAAYEQYF
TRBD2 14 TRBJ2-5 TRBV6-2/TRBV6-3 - TGTGCCAGCAGTGCGGGAGGTGGGCAAGAGACCCAGTACTTC CASSAGGGQETQYF
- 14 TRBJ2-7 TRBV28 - TGTGCCAGCAGTTCTCCCCCAACTAGTCCCTCCCAGTACTTC CASSSPPTSPSQYF
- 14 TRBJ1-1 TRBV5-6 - TGTGCCAGCAGCGGCGGGGTCGGGAACACTGAAGCTTTCTTT CASSGGVGNTEAFF
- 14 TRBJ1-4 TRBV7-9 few TGTGCCAGCAGCCCAAGGACAGCCGATGAAAAACTGTTTTTT CASSPRTADEKLFF
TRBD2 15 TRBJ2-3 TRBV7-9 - TGTGCCAGCAGCTTACTAGCGGGGCGCACAGATACGCAGTATTTT CASSLLAGRTDTQYF
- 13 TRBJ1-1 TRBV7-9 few TGTGCCAGCAGCGACGGGTCCTACACTGAAGCTTTCTTT CASSDGSYTEAFF
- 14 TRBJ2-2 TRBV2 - TGTGCCGACAGGCTGGCCCCGAACACCGGGGAGCTGTTTTTT CADRLAPNTGELFF
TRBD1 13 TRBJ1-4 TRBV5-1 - TGCGCCAGCAGCTTGGGGACAGGAGAAAAACTGTTTTTT CASSLGTGEKLFF
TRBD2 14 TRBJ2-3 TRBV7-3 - TGTGCCAGCAGCTTCCGGGGGGAAACAGATACGCAGTATTTT CASSFRGETDTQYF
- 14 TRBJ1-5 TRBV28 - TGTGCCAGCAGTTTGAGCGATAGCAATCAGCCCCAGCATTTT CASSLSDSNQPQHF
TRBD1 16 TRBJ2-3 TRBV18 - TGTGCCAGCTCCATGACAGGGGACCATAGCACAGATACGCAGTATTTT CASSMTGDHSTDTQYF
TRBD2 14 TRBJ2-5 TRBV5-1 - TGCGCCAGCAGCTCGGGACTAGCGGGAGAGACCCAGTACTTC CASSSGLAGETQYF